This TCR beta chain derives from a study of blood T cell repertoires in COVID-19. Background on the study: The cDNA or gDNA used as material had been derived from T cells, B-cell-depleted T cells, or PBMCs.

As originally analysed: Amplification of reference gene primers was used by the study to estimate nucleated cell counts. Sequencing was performed with immunoSEQ multiplex PCR; in TCRdb, only in-frame clones are kept and a portion is missing. V, J and clone size reflect that table, while D and trimming were determined from the DNA. The repertoire includes approximately 280,000 clones, about 83% of them detected once, and about 5.5% sits in the top ten. The germline gives CDR1 SGHRS, CDR2 YFSETQ. The CDR3 extends over 14 amino acids. Trimming removed 4 bases from V and 0 bases from J, with 11 bases in between. Participant-given clinical history determined each cohort assignment. Recovered Cohort 3 donors showed two negative PCRs, clearance, or symptom resolution.

The chain employs TRBV5-1 and TRBJ2-7; D remains ambiguous. The sequence was collected from a woman aged 35 to 49 who had recovered from COVID-19. The source material was PBMCs or T cells enriched from blood (not recorded which). The DNA for the CDR3 is TGCGCCAGCAGCCCGGTCCTCACCTCCTACGAGCAGTACTTC. This encodes CASSPVLTSYEQYF.